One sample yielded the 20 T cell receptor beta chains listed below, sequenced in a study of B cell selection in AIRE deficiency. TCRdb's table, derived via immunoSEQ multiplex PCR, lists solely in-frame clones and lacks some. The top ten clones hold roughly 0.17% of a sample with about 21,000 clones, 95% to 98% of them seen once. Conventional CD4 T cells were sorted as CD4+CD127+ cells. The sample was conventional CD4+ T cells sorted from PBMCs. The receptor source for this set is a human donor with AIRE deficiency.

CDR3 sequence reads: CASGIRRGRETQYF. CDR3 coding DNA: TGTGCCAGCGGAATACGAAGGGGACGAGAGACCCAGTACTTC. This chain joins TRBV27 and TRBJ2-5; possibly TRBD1 or TRBD2 for D (5 bases each). Germline loops: CDR1 MNHEY, CDR2 SMNVEV (reference sequence). This CDR3 contains 14 residues. Trimming took 8 bases from V and 4 from J, leaving 17 bases between them.

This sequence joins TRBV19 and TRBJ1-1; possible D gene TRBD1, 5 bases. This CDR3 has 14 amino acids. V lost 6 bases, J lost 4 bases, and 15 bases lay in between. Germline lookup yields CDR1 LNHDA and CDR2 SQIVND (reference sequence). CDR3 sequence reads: CASRDYVRATEAFF. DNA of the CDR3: TGTGCCAGTAGGGACTACGTCAGGGCCACTGAAGCTTTCTTT.

The CDR3 DNA reads as TGTGCCAGCAGCTCCCAAGAGACCCAGTACTTC. Translated: CASSSQETQYF. This sequence joins TRBV5-6 and TRBJ2-5; D is ambiguous. CDR3 length: 11 residues. Germline V gene lookup returns CDR1 SGHDT and CDR2 YYEEEE. Trimming removed 3 bases from V and 1 base from J, with 1 base in between.

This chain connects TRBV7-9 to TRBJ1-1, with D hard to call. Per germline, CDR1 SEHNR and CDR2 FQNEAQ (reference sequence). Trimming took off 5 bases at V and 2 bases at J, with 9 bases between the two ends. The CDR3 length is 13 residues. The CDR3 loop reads CASSKHLNTEAFF. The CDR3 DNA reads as TGTGCCAGCAGCAAACACCTAAACACTGAAGCTTTCTTT.

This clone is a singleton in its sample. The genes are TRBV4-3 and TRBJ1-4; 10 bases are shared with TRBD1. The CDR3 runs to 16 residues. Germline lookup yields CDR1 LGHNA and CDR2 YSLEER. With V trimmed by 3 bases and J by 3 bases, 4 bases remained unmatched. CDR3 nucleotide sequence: TGCGCCAGCAGCCAGGGCGGACAGGGGGCTAATGAAAAACTGTTTTTT. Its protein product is CASSQGGQGANEKLFF.

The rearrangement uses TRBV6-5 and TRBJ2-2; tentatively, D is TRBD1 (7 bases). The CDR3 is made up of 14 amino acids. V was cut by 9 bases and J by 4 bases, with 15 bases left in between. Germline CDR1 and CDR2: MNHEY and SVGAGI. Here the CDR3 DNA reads TGTGCCAGTAGGAGGGACAGACCCACCGGGGAGCTGTTTTTT. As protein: CASRRDRPTGELFF.

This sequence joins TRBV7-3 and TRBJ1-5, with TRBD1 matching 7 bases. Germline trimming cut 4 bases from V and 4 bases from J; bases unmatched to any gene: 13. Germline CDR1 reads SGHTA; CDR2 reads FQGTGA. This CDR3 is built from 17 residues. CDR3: CASSSLPDRKHNQPQHF. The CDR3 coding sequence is TGTGCCAGCAGCTCCCTCCCGGACAGGAAGCATAATCAGCCCCAGCATTTT.

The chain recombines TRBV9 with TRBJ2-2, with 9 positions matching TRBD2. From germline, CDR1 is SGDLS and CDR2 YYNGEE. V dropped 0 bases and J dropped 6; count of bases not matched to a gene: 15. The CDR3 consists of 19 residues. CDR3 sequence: CASSVAPSGAGGWAGELFF. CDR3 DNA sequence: TGTGCCAGCAGCGTAGCCCCCTCAGGGGCGGGAGGGTGGGCCGGGGAGCTGTTTTTT.

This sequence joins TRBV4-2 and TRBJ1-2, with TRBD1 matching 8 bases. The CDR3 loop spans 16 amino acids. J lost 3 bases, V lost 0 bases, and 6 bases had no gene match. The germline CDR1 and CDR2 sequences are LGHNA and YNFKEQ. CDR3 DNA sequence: TGTGCCAGCAGCCAAGACAGGGGGCTGTACGACTATGGCTACACCTTC. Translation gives CASSQDRGLYDYGYTF.

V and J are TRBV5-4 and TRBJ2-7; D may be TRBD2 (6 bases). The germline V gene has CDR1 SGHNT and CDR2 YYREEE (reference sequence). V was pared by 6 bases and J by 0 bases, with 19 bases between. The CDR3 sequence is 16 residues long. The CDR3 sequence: CASTLGGGAGSYEQYF. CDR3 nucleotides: TGTGCCAGCACCCTTGGTGGCGGGGCGGGCTCCTACGAGCAGTACTTC.

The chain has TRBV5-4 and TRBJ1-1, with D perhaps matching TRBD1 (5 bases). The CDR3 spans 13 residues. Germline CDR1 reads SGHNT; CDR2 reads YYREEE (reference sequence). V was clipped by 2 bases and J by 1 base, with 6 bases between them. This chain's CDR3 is CASSFTGNTEAFF. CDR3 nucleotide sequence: TGTGCCAGCAGCTTTACAGGGAACACTGAAGCTTTCTTT.

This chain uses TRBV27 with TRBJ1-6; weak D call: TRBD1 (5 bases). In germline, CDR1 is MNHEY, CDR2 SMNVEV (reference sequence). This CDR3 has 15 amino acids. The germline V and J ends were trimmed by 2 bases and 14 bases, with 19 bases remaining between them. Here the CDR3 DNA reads TGTGCCAGCAGTTTAATGGACCGGCCTAGGGGAGCCCTCCACTTT. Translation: CASSLMDRPRGALHF.

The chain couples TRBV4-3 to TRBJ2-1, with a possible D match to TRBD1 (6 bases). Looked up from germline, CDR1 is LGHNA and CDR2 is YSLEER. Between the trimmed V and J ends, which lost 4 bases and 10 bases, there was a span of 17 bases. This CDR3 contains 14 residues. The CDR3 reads CASSPGQRISEQFF. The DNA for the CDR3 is TGCGCCAGCAGCCCCGGACAGCGGATTAGCGAGCAGTTCTTC.

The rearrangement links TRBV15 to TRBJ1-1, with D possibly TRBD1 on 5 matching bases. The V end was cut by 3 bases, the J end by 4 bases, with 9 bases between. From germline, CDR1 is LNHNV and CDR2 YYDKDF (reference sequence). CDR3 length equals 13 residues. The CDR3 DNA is TGTGCCACCAGCAGGTCAAGGGGCACTGAAGCTTTCTTT. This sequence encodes CATSRSRGTEAFF. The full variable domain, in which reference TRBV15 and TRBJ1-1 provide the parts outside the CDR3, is DAMVIQNPRYQVTQFGKPVTLSCSQTLNHNVMYWYQQKSSQAPKLLFHYYDKDFNNEADTPDNFQSRRPNTSFCFLDIRSPGLGDTAMYLCATSRSRGTEAFFGQGTRLTVV.

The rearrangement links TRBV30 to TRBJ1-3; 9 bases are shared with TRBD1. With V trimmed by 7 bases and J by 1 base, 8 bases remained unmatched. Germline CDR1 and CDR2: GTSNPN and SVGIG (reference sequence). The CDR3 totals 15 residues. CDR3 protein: CAFDRGSFSGNTIYF. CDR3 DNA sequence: TGTGCCTTCGACAGGGGGTCATTTTCTGGAAACACCATATATTTT.

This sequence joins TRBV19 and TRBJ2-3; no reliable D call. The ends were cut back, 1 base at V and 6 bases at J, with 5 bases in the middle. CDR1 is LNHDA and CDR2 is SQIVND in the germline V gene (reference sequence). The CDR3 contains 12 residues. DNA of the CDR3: TGTGCCAGTAGTATAGTCCCTGATACGCAGTATTTT. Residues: CASSIVPDTQYF.

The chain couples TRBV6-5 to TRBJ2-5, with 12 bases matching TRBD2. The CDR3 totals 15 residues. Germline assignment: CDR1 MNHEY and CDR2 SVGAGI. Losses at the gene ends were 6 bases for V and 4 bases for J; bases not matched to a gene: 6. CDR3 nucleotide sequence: TGTGCCAGCAGAAGACTAGCGGGAGAGGGAGAGACCCAGTACTTC. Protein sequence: CASRRLAGEGETQYF.

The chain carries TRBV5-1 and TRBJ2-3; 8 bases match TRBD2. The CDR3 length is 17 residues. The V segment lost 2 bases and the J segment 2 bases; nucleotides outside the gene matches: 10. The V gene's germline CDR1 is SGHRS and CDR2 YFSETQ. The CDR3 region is CASSFRTSRTFTDTQYF. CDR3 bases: TGCGCCAGCAGCTTCCGGACTAGCCGAACCTTCACAGATACGCAGTATTTT.

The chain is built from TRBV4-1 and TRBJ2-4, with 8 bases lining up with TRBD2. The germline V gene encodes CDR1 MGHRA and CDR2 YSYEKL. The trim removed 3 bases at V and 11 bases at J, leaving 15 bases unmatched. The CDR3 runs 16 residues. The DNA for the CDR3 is TGCGCCAGCAGCCATACACTAGCGGATAAGAAAGGGGTTCAGTACTTC. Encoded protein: CASSHTLADKKGVQYF.

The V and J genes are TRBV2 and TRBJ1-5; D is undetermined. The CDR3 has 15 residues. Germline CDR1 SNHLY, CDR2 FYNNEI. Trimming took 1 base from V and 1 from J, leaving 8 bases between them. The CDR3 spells CASSEGLGSNQPQHF. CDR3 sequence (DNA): TGTGCCAGCAGTGAAGGACTCGGGAGCAATCAGCCCCAGCATTTT.